This T cell receptor (beta chain) was sequenced for a study of OX40 agonist ivuxolimab in advanced cancers. Study at large: Cancers in dose escalation were hepatocellular, melanoma, renal cell and head and neck. In three patients, partial responses were observed, one with hepatocellular carcinoma and two with cutaneous melanoma. Notes on the study in general: More expanded clones were seen, on average, in CD8+ T cells than in CD4+.

CDR3 length: 20 residues. V gave up 3 bases and J gave up 1 base; unmatched junction bases: 15. Looked up from germline, CDR1 is MNHNS and CDR2 is SASEGT. The table came from immunoSEQ multiplex PCR; TCRdb's copy has only in-frame clones and leaves some out. The sample yields around 50,000 clones, 80% to 90% seen once. Blood sampling was done at baseline, cycle 4 day 1, and cycle 7 day 1. As concerns this clone: No antigen is known for it.

The chain has TRBV6-1 and TRBJ1-5; 10 bases align to TRBD1. Sequenced material: CD4+ or CD8+ T cells sorted from blood, taken in a trial of the OX40 agonist ivuxolimab. This receptor was identified in an adult with an advanced solid tumor such as melanoma, head and neck, liver or kidney cancer. CDR3 nucleotide sequence: TGTGCCAGCAGTGACGGCCCTGCCCAACCGGGACAGGGGAGCAATCAGCCCCAGCATTTT. It encodes CASSDGPAQPGQGSNQPQHF.